Detailed here is one TCR beta chain. Its antigen is not known. The source of the sample is a study of shared clonotypes between healthy human individuals. Findings and limits, study-wide: Sequencing depth was a factor that was expected to affect clonotype sharing among donors.

Some clones are missing from TCRdb's copy, which holds only in-frame ones; the method was immunoSEQ multiplex PCR. The sample lists about 470,000 clones, 70% to 80% occurring once. This CDR3 is 14 amino acids long. V lost 0 bases and J 9 bases, leaving 12 bases between the germline ends. Looked up from germline, CDR1 is SGHAT and CDR2 is FQNNGV. The V call is TRBV11-2, the J call TRBJ2-1, with D perhaps matching TRBD2 (5 bases). This TCR derives from a woman aged 40 to 49 in good health. Some clones in this sample may be carry-over from other donors' samples. Sequenced material: PBMCs. The CDR3 bases are TGTGCCAGCAGCTTAGATCGGAGTGAGGGTGAGCAGTTCTTC. Protein: CASSLDRSEGEQFF.